This T cell receptor beta chain was observed in a study of vaccination effects on CD4 cells after COVID-19. On the study more broadly: Participants completed two doses of the BNT162b2 or mRNA-1273 vaccine. Whole-study results and caveats: Late post-vaccination, clones induced by infection and those induced by vaccine underwent marked clonal contraction.

As for this clone: Its cognate antigen is unknown.

Some clones are missing from TCRdb's copy, which holds only in-frame ones; the method was immunoSEQ multiplex PCR. The profile shows around 46,000 clones, about three quarters of them singletons. The CDR3 is 12 amino acids. Trimming cost V 6 bases and J 8 bases; bases outside gene matches: 5. The germline CDR1 and CDR2 sequences are MNHNY and SVGAGI (reference sequence). Pools of viral peptides were used by the ViraFEST assay to expand antigen-specific CD4+ T cells ahead of sequencing. It was after 10 days of culture that CD4+ T cells were isolated. SARS-CoV-2 infection was confirmed by PCR in the person between March and December 2020.

The TCR comes from a human donor who had a prior SARS-CoV-2 infection. The chain has TRBV6-6 and TRBJ1-2, with 8 bases fitting TRBD1. Sequencing used CD4+ T cells from PBMCs cultured with a peptide pool, obtained before COVID-19 vaccination. CDR3 amino acids: CASRAQGAGYTF. Written as DNA, the CDR3 is TGTGCCAGCAGGGCTCAGGGGGCGGGCTACACCTTC.